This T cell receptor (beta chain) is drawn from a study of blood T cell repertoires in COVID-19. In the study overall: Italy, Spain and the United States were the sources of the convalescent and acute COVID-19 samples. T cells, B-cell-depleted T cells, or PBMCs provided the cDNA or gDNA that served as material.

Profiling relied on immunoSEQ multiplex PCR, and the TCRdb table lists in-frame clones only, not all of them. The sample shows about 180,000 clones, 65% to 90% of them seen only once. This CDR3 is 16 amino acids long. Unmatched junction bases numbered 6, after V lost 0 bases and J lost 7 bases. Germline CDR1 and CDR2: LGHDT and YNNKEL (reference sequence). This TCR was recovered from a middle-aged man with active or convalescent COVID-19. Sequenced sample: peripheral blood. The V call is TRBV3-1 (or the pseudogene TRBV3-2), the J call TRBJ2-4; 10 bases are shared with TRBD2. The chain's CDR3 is CASSQDRLAGDNIQYF. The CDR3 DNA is TGTGCCAGCAGCCAAGATCGGCTAGCGGGAGATAACATTCAGTACTTC.